Following are 3 T cell receptor beta chains from one sample sequenced in a study of T-cell memory formation after mild COVID-19. TCRdb redid the calling of the 5' RACE reads with MiXCR, one entry per CDR3 protein. The sample has about 340,000 distinct CDR3 sequences, around 20% seen once. The specimen sequenced was PBMCs or a T cell subset sorted from them (not recorded which). All receptors come from an adult woman who had mild COVID-19 (a few samples of this study predate the infection). Cell type and time point are not known.

The sample holds a few counts of this clonotype. The J gene is TRBJ1-2, the V gene TRBV5-1, with D possibly matching TRBD1 (6 bases). This CDR3 spans 14 amino acids. Germline V gene lookup returns CDR1 SGHRS and CDR2 YFSETQ. Trimming took 4 bases from V and 5 from J, leaving 15 bases between them. CDR3 in amino acids: CASSTDSSYYGYTF. CDR3 coding DNA: TGCGCCAGCAGCACGGACAGCTCCTATTATGGCTACACCTTC.

The chain links TRBV2 to TRBJ2-1; D is ambiguous. The V end lost 2 bases, the J end lost 0 bases, and 20 bases lay between the germline ends. The CDR3 extends over 19 amino acids. Germline V gives CDR1 SNHLY, CDR2 FYNNEI. CDR3: CASSESRWPRFDSYNEQFF. CDR3 sequence (DNA): TGTGCCAGCAGTGAATCTCGTTGGCCCCGTTTCGACTCCTACAATGAGCAGTTCTTC.

There are a few counts of this clonotype. The V gene is TRBV5-6, the J gene TRBJ1-2; 8 nucleotides align to TRBD1. The CDR3 contains 14 residues. CDR1 and CDR2 (germline): SGHDT, YYEEEE. The V gene end was trimmed by 2 bases and the J gene end by 4 bases; junction bases not matched to a gene: 4. The CDR3: CASSFPGTGYGYTF. CDR3 bases: TGTGCCAGCAGCTTCCCCGGGACAGGCTATGGCTACACCTTC.